Reported below is one T cell receptor beta chain. The data are from a study of cytotoxic CD8 clonotypes in ibrutinib-treated CLL. The wider study: The response samples were taken once patients had been treated for a median of approximately twelve months, range 6 to 36.

Assay: immunoSEQ multiplex PCR; the TCRdb copy retains only in-frame clones and omits some. In the table there are about 18,000 clones, approximately 82% of which are singletons. The source is a human donor with chronic lymphocytic leukemia. The source material was PBMCs, sampled before ibrutinib treatment.

The CDR3 region is CASSLLGVLTEAFF. In DNA, the CDR3 is TGTGCCAGCAGCTTGTTGGGGGTATTGACTGAAGCTTTCTTT. The rearrangement links TRBV5-4 to TRBJ1-1; tentatively, D is TRBD1 (5 bases). V was clipped by 1 base and J by 5 bases, with 12 bases between them. The germline V gene encodes CDR1 SGHNT and CDR2 YYREEE (reference sequence). The CDR3 length is 14 residues.